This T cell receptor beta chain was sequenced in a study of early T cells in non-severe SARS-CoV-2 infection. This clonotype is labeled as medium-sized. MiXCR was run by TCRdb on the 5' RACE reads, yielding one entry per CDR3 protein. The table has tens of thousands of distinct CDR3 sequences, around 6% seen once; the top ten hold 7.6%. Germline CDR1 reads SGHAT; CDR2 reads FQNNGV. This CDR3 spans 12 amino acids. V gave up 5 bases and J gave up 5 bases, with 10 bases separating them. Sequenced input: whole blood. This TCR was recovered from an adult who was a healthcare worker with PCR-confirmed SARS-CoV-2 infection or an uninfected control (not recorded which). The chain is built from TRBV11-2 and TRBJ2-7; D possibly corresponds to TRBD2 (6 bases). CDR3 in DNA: TGTGCCAGCAGCCCCCTAGCGAACGAGCAGTACTTC. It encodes CASSPLANEQYF. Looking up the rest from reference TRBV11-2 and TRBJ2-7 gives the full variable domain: EAGVAQSPRYKIIEKRQSVAFWCNPISGHATLYWYQQILGQGPKLLIQFQNNGVVDDSQLPKDRFSAERLKGVDSTLKIQPAKLEDSAVYLCASSPLANEQYFGPGTRLTVT.